A single sample gave rise to the 3 T cell receptor beta chains below, sequenced in a study of T cell repertoires in cytomegalovirus infection. What these receptors recognize is not known. TCRdb ran MiXCR on the reads and lists one entry per CDR3 protein. The data show about 830,000 distinct CDR3 sequences, approximately 32% seen once. Specimen: cultured CD8+ T cells from PBMCs, collected from culture after CMV antigen stimulation. These receptors all come from a human donor in good health (CMV status not recorded). Some clones in this sample may be carry-over from other donors' samples.

The chain links TRBV4-1 to TRBJ1-5, with D hard to call. CDR1 MGHRA and CDR2 YSYEKL come from the germline V gene. With 0 bases removed from V and 1 base from J, the gap between germline ends came to 10 bases. The CDR3 spans 16 residues. The CDR3 bases are TGCGCCAGCAGCCAAGACGTTGGAATCAGCAATCAGCCCCAGCATTTT. Residues: CASSQDVGISNQPQHF.

This clonotype was seen a few times. The chain has TRBV7-9 and TRBJ1-2; D is undetermined. From germline, CDR1 is SEHNR and CDR2 FQNEAQ (reference sequence). The CDR3 consists of 14 residues. Trimming removed 4 bases from V and 7 bases from J, with 16 bases in between. The CDR3 DNA follows: TGTGCCAGCAGCTCAGGCGGAGGAATGGCTGGCTACACCTTC. This sequence encodes CASSSGGGMAGYTF.

The chain is built from TRBV7-6 and TRBJ1-3; no clear D gene. The V gene lost 2 bases and the J gene lost 3 bases, with 14 bases spanning the gap. In germline, CDR1 is SGHVS, CDR2 FNYEAQ. This CDR3 comprises 16 residues. Written as DNA, the CDR3 is TGTGCCAGCAGCTTAAGGACCCTCGTTGGTGGAAACACCATATATTTT. As protein: CASSLRTLVGGNTIYF.